The T cell receptor beta chain described here comes from a study of cytomegalovirus exposure and HLA in healthy donors. Trimming pared 3 bases from V and 3 bases from J, leaving 12 bases between. CDR3 length: 15 residues. The V gene's germline CDR1 is SGHRS and CDR2 YFSETQ. The study's findings and limits: In an earlier analysis, most TCR beta V segments were productive about 90% or about 30% of the time.

Use of 60 Vbeta and 13 Jbeta primers characterized the PCR. TCRdb's table, derived via immunoSEQ multiplex PCR, lists solely in-frame clones and lacks some. The table lists tens of thousands of clones, about 71% of them singletons, with about 10% in the top ten. A remark on this clone: Antigen specificity is unknown.

Sequenced sample: PBMCs. The source is a woman aged 45-59 years in good health and CMV-seropositive. The chain recombines TRBV5-1 with TRBJ2-2, with D possibly TRBD1 on 5 matching bases. The CDR3 nucleotides read TGCGCCAGCAGCTCCTTGGGGCAGGACACCGGGGAGCTGTTTTTT. This codes for CASSSLGQDTGELFF.